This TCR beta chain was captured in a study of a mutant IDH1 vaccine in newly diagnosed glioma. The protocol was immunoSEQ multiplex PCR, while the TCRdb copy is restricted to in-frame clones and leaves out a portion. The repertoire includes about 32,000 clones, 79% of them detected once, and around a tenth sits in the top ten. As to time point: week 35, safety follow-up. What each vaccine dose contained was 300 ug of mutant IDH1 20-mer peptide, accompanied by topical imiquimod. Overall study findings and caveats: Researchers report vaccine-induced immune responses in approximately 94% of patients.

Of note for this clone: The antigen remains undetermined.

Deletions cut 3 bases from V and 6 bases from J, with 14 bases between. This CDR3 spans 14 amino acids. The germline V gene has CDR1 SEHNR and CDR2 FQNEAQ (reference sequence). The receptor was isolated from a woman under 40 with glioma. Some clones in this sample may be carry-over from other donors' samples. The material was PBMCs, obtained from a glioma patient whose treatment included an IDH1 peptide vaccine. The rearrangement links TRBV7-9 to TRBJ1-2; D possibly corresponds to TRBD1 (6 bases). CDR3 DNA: TGTGCCAGCAGCTTCCCGGGACATTGGGATGGCTACACCTTC. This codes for CASSFPGHWDGYTF.